This record looks at one T cell receptor (beta chain) sequence and its context. Its target antigen remains unknown. Base qualities were left out, and no much larger clone turns up one base away. The sample is drawn from a study of T cell responses to AZD1222 COVID-19 vaccine listed by TCRdb under 2021. Study-level background: AZD1222 recipients with second doses at about 4 weeks or about 12 weeks were pooled, because spike-specific TCR depth and breadth did not differ between schedules. A total of 230 to 250 trial participants underwent TCR sequencing, of whom nearly 210 received two doses of AZD1222 and about 25 received two doses of the MenACWY control vaccine. Trial participants were enrolled into age subgroups of 18-55, 56-69 and 70-plus years, which contained around 140, 26 and 57 TCR-sequenced participants, respectively. The paper as a whole reports these results and caveats: Participants were mostly white British and included more females than males, and it was suggested by the authors that clonal diversity may have been underestimated. In the small 56-69-year group, the increase in depth fell short of significance, most likely because of low power. Conclusions about previously exposed vaccinees were limited because only a handful of AZD1222 recipients were SARS-CoV-2 seropositive at baseline. Reportedly, close to half of the unique spike-specific TCRs recognized epitopes lying outside the regions that are mutated in the B.1.351 and B.1.1.7 variants. Because no samples from the day 14 peak response were available, repertoires could be characterized only after the peak T cell response. Spike-specific TCR breadth and depth rose significantly after two AZD1222 doses compared with day 0 and with MenACWY recipients. The whole spike protein was spanned by vaccine-associated CD4 TCRs, and dominant responses were seen in regions 160-218 and 743-854.

The CDR3 regions of human TCRbeta chains were analyzed by immunosequencing. As for how the authors treated the data: Repertoire TCRs were matched against a reference library of SARS-CoV-2-specific TCRs generated with the MIRA antigen-specificity platform. Breadth meant the fraction of unique TCRs that were SARS-CoV-2-associated, whereas depth meant the fraction of total T cells that were SARS-CoV-2-associated. Using the MIRA data, each spike-specific TCR was assigned both to the spike region to which the TCR was reactive and to a CD4 or CD8 class. Log10-transformed breadth and depth values were compared by one-way ANOVA with Sidak's multiple comparisons tests. Drawn from immuneACCESS, this table holds only the in-frame rearrangements with V and J called that TCRdb kept. Clones are partly lost; checked studies trace under half to an unresolved V gene and leave the rest unexplained. V and J calls plus clone size are reproduced from that table; the DNA served to infer D and trimming. This sample comprises roughly 160,000 clones, about nine tenths of them detected only once. The ten most abundant clones make up more than 5% of the sample.

Reading the germline V gene gives CDR1 SGHTA and CDR2 FQGNSA. The junction carries 15 bases between V and J, which are trimmed by 0 bases and 9 bases respectively. The CDR3, cysteine through phenylalanine, is 15 amino acids long. Only the CDR3 DNA is retained, 45 bases long and in frame from the first base. Taken with the paper, the label for time point translates to: baseline before first vaccination. The vaccinee samples were drawn from two UK trials, COV001 and COV002, one of which was a single-blind randomized controlled phase 2/3 trial testing AZD1222 (ChAdOx1 nCoV-19) in healthy adults. For TCRbeta chain sequencing, PBMC samples from trial participants were taken at day 0 and at day 28 after the second dose.

The clonotype comes from an adult in good health. Recombination linked TRBV7-2 to TRBJ1-3; the D gene is perhaps TRBD1, on 5 matching bases. The sample was peripheral blood, taken on day 0 of AZD1222 vaccination. The CDR3 has the sequence CASSLAGASGATIYF. The base sequence is TGTGCCAGCAGCTTAGCGGGAGCTTCTGGGGCCACCATATATTTT.